The 13 T cell receptor beta chains in this list originate from one sample, sequenced in a study of cytomegalovirus exposure and HLA in healthy donors (dated by TCRdb to about 2017). The protocol used for the library was the immunoSEQ multiplex PCR assay. A mixture of 60 forward primers for TCR Vbeta segments and 13 reverse primers for TCR Jbeta segments was used in the multiplex PCR. In its TCRdb copy, this immuneACCESS table keeps in-frame sequences only and misses some clones. Where compared with another copy, unresolved V genes explain less than half of these, and the others have no known cause. Present in this sample are some 98,000 clones, roughly 76% of which were seen just once. The ten largest clonotypes hold under 2.5% of the sample. The sequencing input was PBMCs. The receptors were gathered from a man aged 50 to 59 in good health and CMV-seronegative.

V and J are TRBV5-6 and TRBJ1-2; D is undetermined. V lost 0 bases and J 2 bases, leaving 14 bases between the germline ends. CDR3 length: 16 residues. Germline CDR1 SGHDT, CDR2 YYEEEE. This CDR3 is CASSLVSFSGNYGYTF. CDR3 nucleotide sequence: TGTGCCAGCAGCTTGGTATCGTTTTCGGGAAACTATGGCTACACCTTC.

Here the CDR3 DNA reads TGTGCCAGTAGCGCGCTACGGCGGGAGGGAGCAAATGAGCAGTTCTTC. It translates to CASSALRREGANEQFF. The chain uses TRBV19 and TRBJ2-1; 9 nucleotides agree with TRBD2. Germline loops: CDR1 LNHDA, CDR2 SQIVND (reference sequence). This CDR3 contains 16 residues. V gave up 6 bases and J gave up 7 bases; unmatched junction bases: 13.

The rearrangement uses TRBV11-2 and TRBJ2-7; TRBD2 matches 8 bases. This CDR3 contains 13 residues. The V gene end was trimmed by 5 bases and the J gene end by 2 bases; junction bases not matched to a gene: 2. Germline V lookup: CDR1 SGHAT, CDR2 FQNNGV. Written as DNA, the CDR3 is TGTGCCAGCAGCCTTAGCGGGACCTACGAGCAGTACTTC. Translating it yields CASSLSGTYEQYF.

The chain employs TRBV19 and TRBJ2-5; 9 nucleotides align to TRBD1. Germline assignment: CDR1 LNHDA and CDR2 SQIVND (reference sequence). V lost 5 bases to trimming and J lost 4 bases; unmatched junction nucleotides: 11. CDR3 length: 16 residues. The CDR3 coding sequence is TGTGCCAGTAGTCTCAGGGAGGGACAGGGACGAGAGACCCAGTACTTC. Translated: CASSLREGQGRETQYF.

The chain links TRBV19 to TRBJ2-7; 9 positions agree with TRBD2. This CDR3 is built from 14 residues. The V gene's germline CDR1 is LNHDA and CDR2 SQIVND (reference sequence). With V trimmed by 5 bases and J by 0 bases, 2 bases remained unmatched. The CDR3 reads CASSGSGSSYEQYF. The CDR3 DNA reads TGTGCCAGTAGTGGTAGCGGGAGCTCCTACGAGCAGTACTTC.

This clone was seen just once. The V call is TRBV28, the J call TRBJ1-1; D call uncertain. The CDR3 length is 13 residues. Trimming shortened V by 3 bases and J by 5 bases, and 10 bases separated the two germline ends. CDR1 is MDHEN, CDR2 SYDVKM, per germline. CDR3 sequence reads: CASSLSENTEAFF. DNA for the CDR3: TGTGCCAGCAGTTTGTCGGAGAATACTGAAGCTTTCTTT. Combining the CDR3 with reference TRBV28 and TRBJ1-1 gives the whole variable domain DVKVTQSSRYLVKRTGEKVFLECVQDMDHENMFWYRQDPGLGLRLIYFSYDVKMKEKGDIPEGYSVSREKKERFSLILESASTNQTSMYLCASSLSENTEAFFGQGTRLTVV.

This clone has a handful of counts. This chain links TRBV6-1 with TRBJ1-2; TRBD1 is a possible D gene (5 bases). The germline gives CDR1 MNHNS, CDR2 SASEGT. V gave up 3 bases and J gave up 4 bases, with 15 bases separating them. The CDR3 loop spans 15 amino acids. The CDR3 DNA reads as TGTGCCAGCAGTGAGGGGACTTTTTGGCGCTATGGCTACACCTTC. Encoded protein: CASSEGTFWRYGYTF.

The gene calls are TRBV6-4 and TRBJ2-1, with TRBD2 matching 11 bases. The CDR3 has 16 residues. The junction had 7 bases not matched to a gene; V was cut back by 5 bases and J by 4 bases. Germline values: CDR1 MRHNA, CDR2 SNTAGT. CDR3 in DNA: TGTGCCAGCAGTCTGTCTAGCGGGGGGCCTTACAATGAGCAGTTCTTC. This encodes CASSLSSGGPYNEQFF.

The rearrangement links TRBV28 to TRBJ2-3; D possibly corresponds to TRBD2 (6 bases). CDR1 and CDR2 (germline): MDHEN, SYDVKM. V shed 5 bases and J shed 0 bases, with 18 bases lying between them. The CDR3 consists of 17 residues. CDR3 sequence reads: CASSILRWRDSTDTQYF. The CDR3 DNA reads TGTGCCAGCAGTATACTCCGATGGAGGGATAGCACAGATACGCAGTATTTT.

Only one count was recorded for this clone. CDR3 amino acids: CASSNTREYVGELFF. The CDR3 DNA reads TGTGCCAGCAGTAACACACGGGAGTATGTCGGGGAGCTGTTTTTT. The chain couples TRBV27 to TRBJ2-2; TRBD2 is a possible D gene (6 bases). The CDR3 loop spans 15 amino acids. V lost 5 bases and J 7 bases, leaving 17 bases between the germline ends. CDR1 and CDR2 from the germline V gene are MNHEY and SMNVEV (reference sequence).

The rearrangement joins TRBV25-1 to TRBJ2-6, with D perhaps matching TRBD2 (7 bases). This CDR3 has 16 residues. Trimming left V 8 bases short and J 2 bases short, with 16 bases between. CDR1 and CDR2 (germline): MGHDK, SYGVNS. The CDR3 loop is CASSPPGGPGANVLTF. CDR3 coding DNA: TGTGCCAGCTCCCCCCCGGGGGGCCCTGGGGCCAACGTCCTGACTTTC.

The chain recombines TRBV6-5 with TRBJ2-1; 10 bases are a match to TRBD2. Losses at the gene ends were 6 bases for V and 4 bases for J; bases not matched to a gene: 6. The CDR3 sequence is 15 residues long. Germline V gene data show CDR1 as MNHEY and CDR2 as SVGAGI. The CDR3 DNA sequence: TGTGCCAGCAGGGGAGGACTAGCGGCGTACAATGAGCAGTTCTTC. This sequence encodes CASRGGLAAYNEQFF.

The V gene is TRBV28, the J gene TRBJ2-2; D uncertain. CDR3 length equals 14 residues. Germline values: CDR1 MDHEN, CDR2 SYDVKM. Trimming pared 5 bases from V and 5 bases from J, leaving 12 bases between. The CDR3 DNA follows: TGTGCCAGCAGTCCTACCTCCCCGACCGGGGAGCTGTTTTTT. Its protein is CASSPTSPTGELFF.